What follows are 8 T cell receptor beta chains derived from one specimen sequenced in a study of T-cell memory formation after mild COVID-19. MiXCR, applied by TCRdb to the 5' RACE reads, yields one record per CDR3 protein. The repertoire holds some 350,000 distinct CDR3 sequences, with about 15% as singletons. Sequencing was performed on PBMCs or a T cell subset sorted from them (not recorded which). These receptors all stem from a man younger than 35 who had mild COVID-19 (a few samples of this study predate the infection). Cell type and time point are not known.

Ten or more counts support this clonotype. CDR3 sequence: CASSPGTSGIIYF. In nucleotides, the CDR3 is TGTGCCAGCAGCCCGGGGACTAGTGGAATAATATACTTC. The rearrangement uses TRBV4-2 and TRBJ2-4; TRBD2 matches at 8 bases. CDR1 and CDR2 (germline): LGHNA, YNFKEQ. V dropped 4 bases and J dropped 16; count of bases not matched to a gene: 12. The CDR3 length is 13 residues.

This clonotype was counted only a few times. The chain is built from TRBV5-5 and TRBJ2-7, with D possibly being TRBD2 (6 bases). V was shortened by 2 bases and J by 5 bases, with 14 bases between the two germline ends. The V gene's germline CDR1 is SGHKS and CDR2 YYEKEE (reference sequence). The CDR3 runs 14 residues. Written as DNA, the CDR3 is TGTGCCAGCAGCTTAGCGGCGGGATTAGACGAGCAGTACTTC. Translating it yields CASSLAAGLDEQYF.

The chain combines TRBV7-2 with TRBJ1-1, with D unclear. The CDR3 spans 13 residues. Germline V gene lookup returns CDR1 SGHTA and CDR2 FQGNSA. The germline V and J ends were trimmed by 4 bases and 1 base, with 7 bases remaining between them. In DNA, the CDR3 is TGTGCCAGCAGCTCTAGACAGAACACTGAAGCTTTCTTT. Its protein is CASSSRQNTEAFF.

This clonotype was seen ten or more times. CDR3 protein: CASSLGIRGRDDSPLHF. CDR3 DNA: TGTGCCAGCAGTTTGGGAATAAGGGGCCGTGATGATTCACCCCTCCACTTT. This sequence joins TRBV12-3 or TRBV12-4 and TRBJ1-6; a weak D match, TRBD1 (5 bases). Trimming took off 3 bases at V and 8 bases at J, with 20 bases between the two ends. The CDR3 spans 17 residues.

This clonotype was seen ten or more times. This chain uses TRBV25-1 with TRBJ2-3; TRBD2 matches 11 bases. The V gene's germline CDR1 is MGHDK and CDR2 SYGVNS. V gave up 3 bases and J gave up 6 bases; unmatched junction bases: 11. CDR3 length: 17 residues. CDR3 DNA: TGTGCCAGCAGTGAGGAGGGGACTAGCGGAGGTGGGGATACGCAGTATTTT. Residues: CASSEEGTSGGGDTQYF.

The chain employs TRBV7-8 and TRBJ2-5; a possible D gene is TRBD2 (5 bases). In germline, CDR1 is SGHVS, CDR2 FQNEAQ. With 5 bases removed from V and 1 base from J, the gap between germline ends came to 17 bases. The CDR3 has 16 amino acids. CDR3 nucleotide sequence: TGTGCCAGCAGCCTGGAATATGGAGGACCCCAAGAGACCCAGTACTTC. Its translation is CASSLEYGGPQETQYF.

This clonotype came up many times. CDR3 sequence reads: CASSLFAGGPTDTQYF. CDR3 in DNA: TGTGCCAGCAGCTTATTCGCGGGGGGGCCTACAGATACGCAGTATTTT. J is TRBJ2-3 and V is TRBV7-2; TRBD2 agrees at 9 bases. The J segment lost 3 bases and the V segment lost 2 bases, leaving 6 bases of the junction unmatched. The CDR3 contains 16 residues. Germline V gene sequence: CDR1 SGHTA, CDR2 FQGNSA.

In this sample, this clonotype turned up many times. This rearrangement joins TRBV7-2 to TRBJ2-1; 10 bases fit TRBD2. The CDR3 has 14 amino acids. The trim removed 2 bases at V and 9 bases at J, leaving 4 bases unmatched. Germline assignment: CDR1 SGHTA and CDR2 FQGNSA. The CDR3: CASSLPPSGGEQFF. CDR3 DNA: TGTGCCAGCAGCTTACCCCCTAGCGGGGGTGAGCAGTTCTTC.